By frequency in the sample, the clone carrying this T cell receptor (beta chain) is medium-sized (0.01 to 0.1%). Its antigen is still unknown. Each TCR cDNA molecule bore a unique molecular identifier. Using its own MiXCR run on the 5' RACE reads, TCRdb lists one record per CDR3 protein. The sample includes about 6,000 distinct CDR3 sequences, 13% to 15% of them seen just once. The data were taken from a study of spatial heterogeneity in lung cancer. Study-level background: Alpha-chain detections were consistently fewer than beta-chain detections among the sequences.

Notes on the study in general: Intratumoral expanded alpha and beta TCR counts were found to track tumor mutation counts. Ubiquitous nonsynonymous mutations were tracked by counts of ubiquitous expanded TCRs, and regional ones by counts of regional expanded TCRs.

Time point indicated: sample taken at primary tumor resection. The CDR3 is 15 amino acids. The germline V gene has CDR1 LGHDT and CDR2 YNNKEL (reference sequence). After removal of 2 bases from V and 8 bases from J, the junction contained 8 bases not matched to a gene. The chain has TRBV3-1 and TRBJ1-4; 7 bases are shared with TRBD1. This sequence originates from a male donor with early-stage non-small cell lung cancer. The sequencing here drew on lung tumor tissue, taken at surgery. CDR3 nucleotide sequence: TGTGCCAGCAGCCAATGGGACAGCCGAGGAGAAAAACTGTTTTTT. Encoded protein: CASSQWDSRGEKLFF.